The subject of this entry is one T cell receptor (beta chain). Its target is unknown. Authors of the study amplified TCR beta CDR3 regions from RNA transcripts. In the first-round RT-PCR of the TCR CDR3, the HTBI primer set was used. TCRdb independently ran MiXCR on the multiplex PCR reads; one entry per CDR3 protein. Among around 690,000 distinct CDR3 sequences listed, approximately 15% were seen once. The CDR3 length is 13 residues. V gave up 8 bases and J gave up 4 bases, with 15 bases separating them. CDR1 GTSNPN and CDR2 SVGIG come from the germline V gene (reference sequence). The definition of stable Graves' hyperthyroidism was no ophthalmopathy progression within 18 months. Subjects aged 18 to 65 presented with newly diagnosed hyperthyroidism of less than 2 months' duration. The data originate from a study of T cells in Graves' hyperthyroidism and ophthalmopathy. Notes on the study in general: Ophthalmopathy, as predicted by the model, came a median about six months after the prediction. In blood, most of the thyroid clonotypes expanded above 0.001 were also present.

This clonotype was sampled from a man aged 50-59 years with Graves' hyperthyroidism. Sample: blood. V and J are TRBV30 and TRBJ2-1; D gene uncertain. CDR3 bases: TGTGCCCTCACTCGAGGCGGTTACAATGAGCAGTTCTTC. Encoded protein: CALTRGGYNEQFF.